The 6 T cell receptor beta chains below come from one sample, sequenced in a study of blood T cells in healthy people across ages. Using a J-beta primer mix together with a sample-barcoded 5' primer, a second PCR was run for roughly 7 to 11 cycles. TCRdb itself ran the 5' RACE reads through MiXCR, one entry per CDR3 protein. The sample carries roughly 900,000 distinct CDR3 sequences, 40% to 60% recorded once. Sequencing was carried out using blood. These receptor sequences come from a man aged 25-40 years in good health.

This clonotype was seen a single time. CDR3 sequence (DNA): TGCAGTGCTAGAGGGGGCGGGGCTACTACCTACGAGCAGTACTTC. This translates into CSARGGGATTYEQYF. The rearrangement links TRBV20-1 to TRBJ2-7, with D possibly matching TRBD2 (6 bases). Trimming pared 1 base from V and 2 bases from J, leaving 15 bases between. Per germline, CDR1 DFQATT and CDR2 SNEGSKA (reference sequence). The length of the CDR3 is 15 residues.

The CDR3 region has the DNA TGCAGTGCTAGAGATCGGGGCCTAAATGAGCAGTACTTC. Amino acids: CSARDRGLNEQYF. The gene calls are TRBV20-1 and TRBJ2-1; D may correspond to TRBD1 or TRBD2 (5 bases each). The DNA end favors TRBJ2-7, so the J call may be wrong. The germline CDR1 and CDR2 sequences are DFQATT and SNEGSKA (reference sequence). The CDR3 has 13 amino acids.

The V gene is TRBV20-1, the J gene TRBJ1-5; D might be TRBD1 (5 bases). The CDR3 has 15 residues. Germline V lookup: CDR1 DFQATT, CDR2 SNEGSKA (reference sequence). V gave up 1 base and J gave up 1 base, with 11 bases separating them. The CDR3 DNA sequence: TGCAGTGCTAGAGTAGCGGGGGGAAGCAATCAGCCCCAGCATTTT. Translation gives CSARVAGGSNQPQHF.

J is TRBJ2-7 and V is TRBV7-2, with TRBD2 as a possible D gene (7 bases). The ends were cut back, 1 base at V and 0 bases at J, with 13 bases in the middle. The CDR3 covers 16 residues. Germline values: CDR1 SGHTA, CDR2 FQGNSA. This CDR3 reads CASSLVGGGDSYEQYF. Written as DNA, the CDR3 is TGTGCCAGCAGCTTAGTGGGCGGGGGCGACTCCTACGAGCAGTACTTC.

This chain's CDR3 is CASSKPTGSEQYF. DNA for the CDR3: TGTGCCAGCAGTAAACCGACAGGGTCTGAGCAGTACTTC. The chain is built from TRBV6-6 and TRBJ2-7; TRBD1 agrees at 7 bases. Germline CDR1 and CDR2: MNHNY and SVGAGI (reference sequence). The V gene end was trimmed by 5 bases and the J gene end by 7 bases; junction bases not matched to a gene: 8. The CDR3 runs to 13 residues.

Details on this clonotype: Since a much larger clone is just one base distant, this may be a read error. The J gene is TRBJ2-4, the V gene TRBV7-9; D remains unclear. This CDR3 is 11 amino acids long. The germline CDR1 and CDR2 sequences are SEHNR and FQNEAQ (reference sequence). This chain's CDR3 is CASSPQNVQYF. The CDR3 bases are TGTGCCAGCAGCCCCCAAAACGTTCAGTACTTC.